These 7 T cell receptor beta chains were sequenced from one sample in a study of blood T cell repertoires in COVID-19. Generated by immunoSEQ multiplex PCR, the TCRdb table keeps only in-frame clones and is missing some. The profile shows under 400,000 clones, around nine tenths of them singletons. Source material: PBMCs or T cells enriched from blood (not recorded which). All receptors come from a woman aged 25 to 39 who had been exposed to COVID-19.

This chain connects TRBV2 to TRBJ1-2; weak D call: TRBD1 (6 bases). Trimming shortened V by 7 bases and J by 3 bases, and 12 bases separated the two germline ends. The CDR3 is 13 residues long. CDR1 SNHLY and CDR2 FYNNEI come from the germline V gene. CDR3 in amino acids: CASTPGEYYGYTF. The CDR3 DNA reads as TGTGCCAGCACTCCAGGGGAATACTATGGCTACACCTTC.

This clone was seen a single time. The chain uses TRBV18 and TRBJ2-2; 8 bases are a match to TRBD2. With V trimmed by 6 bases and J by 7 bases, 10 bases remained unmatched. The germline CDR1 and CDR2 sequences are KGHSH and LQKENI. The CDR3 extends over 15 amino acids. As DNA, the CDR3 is TGTGCCAGCTCTACTCAAGCGGGAGATCACGGGGAGCTGTTTTTT. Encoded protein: CASSTQAGDHGELFF.

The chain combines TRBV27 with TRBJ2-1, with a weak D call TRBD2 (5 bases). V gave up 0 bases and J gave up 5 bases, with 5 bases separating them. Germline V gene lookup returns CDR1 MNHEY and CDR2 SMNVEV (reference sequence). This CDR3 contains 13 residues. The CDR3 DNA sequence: TGTGCCAGCAGTTTATCAGCGGACAATGAGCAGTTCTTC. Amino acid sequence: CASSLSADNEQFF.

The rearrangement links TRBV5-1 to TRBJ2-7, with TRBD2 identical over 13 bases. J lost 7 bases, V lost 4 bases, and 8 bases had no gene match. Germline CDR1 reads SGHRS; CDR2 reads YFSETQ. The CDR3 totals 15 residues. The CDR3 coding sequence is TGCGCCAGCAGCCCCGGACTAGCGGGAGTGCGGGAGCAGTACTTC. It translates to CASSPGLAGVREQYF.

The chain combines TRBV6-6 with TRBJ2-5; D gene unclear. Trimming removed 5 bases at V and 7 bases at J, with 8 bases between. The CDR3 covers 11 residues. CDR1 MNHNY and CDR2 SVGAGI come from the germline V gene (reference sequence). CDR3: CASSTLTTQYF. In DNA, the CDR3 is TGTGCCAGCAGTACGCTAACGACCCAGTACTTC.

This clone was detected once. The CDR3 loop is CASGPHNEQFF. CDR3 sequence (DNA): TGTGCCAGCGGCCCCCACAATGAGCAGTTCTTC. This chain connects TRBV9 to TRBJ2-1; D is uncertain. Trimming stripped 7 bases from V and 5 bases from J, with 7 bases between. CDR1 SGDLS and CDR2 YYNGEE come from the germline V gene. CDR3 length equals 11 residues.

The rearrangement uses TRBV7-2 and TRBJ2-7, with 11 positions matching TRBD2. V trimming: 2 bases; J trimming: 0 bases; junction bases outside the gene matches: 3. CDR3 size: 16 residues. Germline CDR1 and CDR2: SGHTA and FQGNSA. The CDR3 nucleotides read TGTGCCAGCAGCTTACAACTAGCGGGAGACTCCTACGAGCAGTACTTC. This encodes CASSLQLAGDSYEQYF.